The 21 T cell receptor beta chains below come from one sample, sequenced in a study of radiation and T cells in renal cell carcinoma. Produced via immunoSEQ multiplex PCR; TCRdb's table is partial and in-frame only. Counted here are some 70,000 clones, around 76% occurring once; the ten biggest clones make up roughly 6.3%. The sample's time point: blood 2 weeks post-SBRT. Sample treatment: 15 Gy SBRT to primary tumor, nephrectomy 4 weeks later. The source was blood, collected from a patient whose treatment included radiotherapy and nephrectomy. The receptors come from a man aged 60-69 years with renal cell carcinoma.

The genes are TRBV12-2 and TRBJ2-5; the DNA was not compared with TRBD1, the D call given in the table. TRBV12-2 is a listed pseudogene. The CDR3 totals 15 residues. Written as DNA, the CDR3 is TGTGCAAGTCGCTTAGACGACAGGAGCGAAGAGACCCAGTACTTC. This codes for CASRLDDRSEETQYF.

The rearrangement joins TRBV7-8 to TRBJ2-1, with D unresolved. Germline V gene lookup returns CDR1 SGHVS and CDR2 FQNEAQ. The V end lost 1 base, the J end lost 5 bases, and 6 bases lay between the germline ends. The CDR3 runs to 13 residues. CDR3 loop: CASSLGADNEQFF. The CDR3 nucleotides read TGTGCCAGCAGCTTAGGGGCAGACAATGAGCAGTTCTTC.

The J gene is TRBJ1-1, the V gene TRBV6-1; no reliable D call. This CDR3 comprises 11 residues. Trimming stripped 11 bases from V and 1 base from J, with 8 bases between. Per germline, CDR1 MNHNS and CDR2 SASEGT. CDR3 nucleotides: TGTGCCGCCCTACGGAACACTGAAGCTTTCTTT. This gives the protein CAALRNTEAFF.

This clone occurred once. The rearrangement links TRBV7-9 to TRBJ2-2; D not certain. The V and J ends lost 6 bases and 2 bases respectively, with 13 bases between them. Germline CDR1 is SEHNR and CDR2 is FQNEAQ (reference sequence). This CDR3 has 15 amino acids. Here the CDR3 DNA reads TGTGCCAGCAGATCCGCGGTCCGAAACACCGGGGAGCTGTTTTTT. This codes for CASRSAVRNTGELFF.

This rearrangement joins TRBV6-5 to TRBJ2-1, with D possibly being TRBD1 (5 bases). Germline CDR1 is MNHEY and CDR2 is SVGAGI. The CDR3 is 15 amino acids. The V gene lost 4 bases and the J gene lost 5 bases, with 15 bases spanning the gap. The CDR3 DNA follows: TGTGCCAGCAGTTGGACACCCGAGCAAGACAATGAGCAGTTCTTC. This translates into CASSWTPEQDNEQFF.

The chain combines TRBV7-9 with TRBJ1-1; unclear D gene. The germline V and J ends were trimmed by 0 bases and 0 bases, with 11 bases remaining between them. The CDR3 runs 16 residues. Per the germline V gene, CDR1 is SEHNR and CDR2 is FQNEAQ (reference sequence). The CDR3 sequence: CASSLAFGPLNTEAFF. In DNA, the CDR3 is TGTGCCAGCAGCTTAGCCTTTGGACCATTGAACACTGAAGCTTTCTTT.

The chain has TRBV10-2 and TRBJ2-5; no definite D call. The germline V and J ends were trimmed by 2 bases and 7 bases, with 11 bases remaining between them. Germline V gene sequence: CDR1 WSHSY, CDR2 SAAADI. The CDR3 spans 13 residues. CDR3 residues: CASSENNPGTQYF. DNA for the CDR3: TGCGCCAGCAGTGAGAATAACCCGGGGACCCAGTACTTC.

The gene calls are TRBV9 and TRBJ1-4; D is unresolved. CDR3 length equals 15 residues. Deletions cut 4 bases from V and 1 base from J, with 11 bases between. Germline V gene sequence: CDR1 SGDLS, CDR2 YYNGEE. CDR3: CASSPPDLTNEKLFF. In nucleotides, the CDR3 is TGTGCCAGCAGCCCCCCGGACTTAACTAATGAAAAACTGTTTTTT.

The rearrangement links TRBV27 to TRBJ2-5, with TRBD1 identical over 7 bases. The V and J ends lost 4 bases and 1 base, in that order; junction bases with no gene match: 0. Germline values: CDR1 MNHEY, CDR2 SMNVEV (reference sequence). This CDR3 contains 13 residues. The CDR3 DNA reads TGTGCCAGCAGTTGGGACAGCCAAGAGACCCAGTACTTC. It yields the protein CASSWDSQETQYF.

V is TRBV9 and J is TRBJ2-4; 7 nucleotides agree with TRBD2. The CDR3 spans 16 residues. The V and J ends lost 0 bases and 0 bases, in that order; junction bases with no gene match: 3. Germline lookup yields CDR1 SGDLS and CDR2 YYNGEE. The CDR3 spells CASSVAAGVAKNIQYF. The CDR3 DNA reads as TGTGCCAGCAGCGTAGCGGCGGGGGTAGCCAAAAACATTCAGTACTTC.

V and J are TRBV27 and TRBJ2-3, with D hard to call. Trimming cost V 4 bases and J 2 bases, with 7 bases left between them. The CDR3 contains 13 residues. CDR1 is MNHEY and CDR2 is SMNVEV in the germline V gene (reference sequence). CDR3 sequence reads: CASSSPFTDTQYF. The DNA of the CDR3 is TGTGCCAGCAGTTCCCCTTTCACAGATACGCAGTATTTT.

This chain joins TRBV29-1 and TRBJ2-2; 8 bases are shared with TRBD2. Losses at the gene ends were 0 bases for V and 2 bases for J; bases not matched to a gene: 8. The CDR3 length is 17 residues. Germline assignment: CDR1 SQVTM and CDR2 ANQGSEA. CDR3 sequence: CSVEDPTSGSNTGELFF. CDR3 DNA: TGCAGCGTTGAAGATCCCACTAGCGGAAGTAACACCGGGGAGCTGTTTTTT.

This chain joins TRBV9 and TRBJ1-3; tentatively, D is TRBD1 (6 bases). In germline, CDR1 is SGDLS, CDR2 YYNGEE. The ends were cut back, 7 bases at V and 0 bases at J, with 11 bases in the middle. This CDR3 is 14 amino acids long. The CDR3 loop reads CASGQTPSGNTIYF. In DNA, the CDR3 is TGTGCCAGCGGACAGACCCCCTCTGGAAACACCATATATTTT.

V is TRBV5-1 and J is TRBJ2-3; possible D gene TRBD2, 6 bases. V was trimmed by 4 bases and J by 2 bases, leaving 23 bases between them. This CDR3 has 18 residues. The germline gives CDR1 SGHRS, CDR2 YFSETQ. CDR3 nucleotide sequence: TGCGCCAGCAGCACTTTAGCGGATCCTAAAAGCCCCACAGATACGCAGTATTTT. It codes for CASSTLADPKSPTDTQYF.

V gene TRBV28 combines with J gene TRBJ2-5; 7 bases agree with TRBD1. V was pared by 5 bases and J by 1 base, with 7 bases of the junction left unmatched. Germline V gives CDR1 MDHEN, CDR2 SYDVKM. CDR3 length equals 15 residues. Written as DNA, the CDR3 is TGTGCCAGCAGTCCAAGGGACAGACCCCAAGAGACCCAGTACTTC. Translation: CASSPRDRPQETQYF. Combining the CDR3 with reference TRBV28 and TRBJ2-5 gives the whole variable domain DVKVTQSSRYLVKRTGEKVFLECVQDMDHENMFWYRQDPGLGLRLIYFSYDVKMKEKGDIPEGYSVSREKKERFSLILESASTNQTSMYLCASSPRDRPQETQYFGPGTRLLVL.

The chain employs TRBV7-2 and TRBJ2-1; D may be TRBD1 (6 bases). The ends were cut back, 0 bases at V and 8 bases at J, with 11 bases in the middle. The CDR3 totals 14 residues. Germline V CDR1 and CDR2: SGHTA, FQGNSA. Here the CDR3 reads CASSLAANRDEQFF. CDR3 DNA: TGTGCCAGCAGCTTAGCGGCCAACAGGGATGAGCAGTTCTTC.

The DNA for the CDR3 is TGCGCCAGCAGCCGGACAGCAGCCCAAGAGACCCAGTACTTC. As protein: CASSRTAAQETQYF. This chain uses TRBV5-1 with TRBJ2-5; tentative D call: TRBD1 (6 bases). The CDR3 covers 14 residues. Trimming took 4 bases from V and 1 from J, leaving 11 bases between them. Germline CDR1 SGHRS, CDR2 YFSETQ.

The rearrangement uses TRBV7-9 and TRBJ2-5; TRBD2 matches 7 bases. The V and J ends lost 3 bases and 5 bases, in that order; junction bases with no gene match: 9. The CDR3 spans 15 residues. Germline loops: CDR1 SEHNR, CDR2 FQNEAQ (reference sequence). CDR3 in DNA: TGTGCCAGCAGCTTCTCGCGGGAGTCCTCCGAGACCCAGTACTTC. This translates into CASSFSRESSETQYF.

The rearrangement uses TRBV7-9 and TRBJ2-7; D is undetermined. V gave up 5 bases and J gave up 7 bases, with 15 bases separating them. Germline CDR1 reads SEHNR; CDR2 reads FQNEAQ (reference sequence). The CDR3 is 13 amino acids. CDR3 DNA sequence: TGTGCCAGCAGCCTAGACGGCTGGGCGGAGCAGTACTTC. It translates to CASSLDGWAEQYF.

The J gene is TRBJ1-2, the V gene TRBV10-3; 7 bases map to TRBD1. Germline V gives CDR1 ENHRY, CDR2 SYGVKD. CDR3 length: 15 residues. The V and J ends lost 8 bases and 4 bases, in that order; junction bases with no gene match: 13. CDR3 coding DNA: TGTGCCATCGGGGCTCCGGGACAGCGCGTCTATGGCTACACCTTC. This gives the protein CAIGAPGQRVYGYTF.

The chain uses TRBV4-1 and TRBJ2-7, with D perhaps given as TRBD1 or TRBD2 (5 bases each). V lost 5 bases and J 3 bases, leaving 23 bases between the germline ends. Germline V gene data show CDR1 as MGHRA and CDR2 as YSYEKL. The CDR3 spans 17 residues. This CDR3 is CASSASRGPGRDYEQYF. CDR3 sequence (DNA): TGCGCCAGCAGCGCGTCGAGAGGGCCAGGCAGGGACTACGAGCAGTACTTC.